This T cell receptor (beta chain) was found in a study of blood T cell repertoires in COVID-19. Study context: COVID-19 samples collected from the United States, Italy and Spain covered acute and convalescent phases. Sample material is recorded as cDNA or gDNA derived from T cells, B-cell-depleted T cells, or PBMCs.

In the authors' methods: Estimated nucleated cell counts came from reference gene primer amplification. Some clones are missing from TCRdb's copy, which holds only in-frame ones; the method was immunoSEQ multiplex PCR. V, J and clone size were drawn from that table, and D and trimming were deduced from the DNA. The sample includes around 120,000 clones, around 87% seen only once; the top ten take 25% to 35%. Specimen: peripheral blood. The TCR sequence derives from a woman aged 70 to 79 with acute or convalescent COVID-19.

CDR3 DNA sequence: TGTGCCAGCAGTGAACTGATGGCGGGGCCTAATGAGCAGTTCTTC. Amino acid sequence: CASSELMAGPNEQFF. This chain uses TRBV6-1 with TRBJ2-1; possibly TRBD2 for D (6 bases). The CDR3 totals 15 residues. Trimming shortened V by 2 bases and J by 7 bases, and 15 bases separated the two germline ends. Germline V CDR1 and CDR2: MNHNS, SASEGT.